The entry below gives a single T cell receptor beta chain sequence along with its context. The sample originates from a study of blood T cell repertoires in COVID-19. Whole-study context: Collection of acute and convalescent COVID-19 samples took place in the United States, Italy and Spain. The analysed material was cDNA or gDNA that came from T cells, B-cell-depleted T cells, or PBMCs.

Per the original data handling: Estimates of nucleated cell counts were drawn from the amplification of reference gene primers. The data were produced by immunoSEQ multiplex PCR, yet TCRdb's version contains in-frame clones alone and is incomplete. The V and J calls and clone size were taken over from that table, and D and trimming were inferred from the DNA. Of under 300,000 clones in the sample, roughly 80% were seen once. Germline V gene lookup returns CDR1 SGHDT and CDR2 YYEEEE. With V trimmed by 4 bases and J by 0 bases, 6 bases remained unmatched. The CDR3 has 16 residues. A Seattle source enrolled patients during active infection and followed them longitudinally.

The sample taken for sequencing was peripheral blood. The source is a human donor with COVID-19, enrolled during active disease. The donor label of this sample is uncertain. The chain recombines TRBV5-6 with TRBJ2-5; 10 nucleotides line up with TRBD2. The CDR3 nucleotides are TGTGCCAGCAGCCCAAACCTAGCGGGAGACCAAGAGACCCAGTACTTC. It encodes CASSPNLAGDQETQYF. The whole variable domain, remainder taken from reference TRBV5-6 and TRBJ2-5, is DAGVTQSPTHLIKTRGQQVTLRCSPKSGHDTVSWYQQALGQGPQFIFQYYEEEERQRGNFPDRFSGHQFPNYSSELNVNALLLGDSALYLCASSPNLAGDQETQYFGPGTRLLVL.